In this sample, the clone carrying this T cell receptor beta chain turned up many times. Antigen unknown. With 5 bases removed from V and 9 bases from J, the gap between germline ends came to 20 bases. Per germline, CDR1 LNHNV and CDR2 YYDKDF (reference sequence). This CDR3 has 15 residues. Noted time point: longitudinal time-point 3. The unsorted libraries were made from 2 million PBMCs kept at -80 C. This sample was taken from a study of neurological immune-mediated disorders. Points from the study as a whole: Sharing of CDR3 amino acid sequences among expanded clones across subjects was absent, suggesting private repertoires in all groups. The greatest TCR clonal expansion appeared in HTLV-1-associated myelopathy and the smallest, falling below healthy controls, in multiple sclerosis.

Each TCR transcript was tagged with a 10-nucleotide random UMI during 5'RACE. TCRdb analysed the 5' RACE reads with MiXCR anew, one entry per CDR3 protein. The sample contains tens of thousands of distinct CDR3 sequences, approximately 12% of which appear only once. The specimen was PBMCs. The genes are TRBV15 and TRBJ2-1; D is tentatively TRBD1 or TRBD2 (5 bases each). This TCR came from a male donor with HTLV-1-associated myelopathy (HAM/TSP). This CDR3 reads CATSPLVPGRSEQFF. The CDR3 DNA follows: TGTGCCACCAGCCCCCTAGTGCCGGGGCGAAGTGAGCAGTTCTTC.